This TCR beta chain came from a study of regulatory T cells in long-lasting Graves disease. Time point given: newly diagnosed GD, antithyroid drugs for less than 3 months. There was RNA extracted from PBMCs, and the TCR library was made from it. Both iRepertoire HTBI primers and Arm-PCR of CDR3 regions were used to build the TCR beta libraries. TCRdb re-analysed the multiplex PCR reads in MiXCR, keeping a single row per CDR3 protein. The table shows under 800,000 distinct CDR3 sequences, with 15% to 20% occurring only once. V was clipped by 2 bases and J by 7 bases, with 12 bases between them. The CDR3 is 14 residues long. This clonotype was detected many times. This same sample was also taken into another study, of T cells in Graves' hyperthyroidism and ophthalmopathy.

The sample was peripheral blood mononuclear cells (PBMCs), taken at new diagnosis, from a patient treated with antithyroid drugs. The chain joins TRBV12-3 or TRBV12-4 to TRBJ1-5; D not resolved. This clonotype originated in a woman in her 30s with Graves disease. CDR3 sequence reads: CASSLRVGQQPQHF. In DNA form, the CDR3 reads TGTGCCAGCAGTTTAAGGGTTGGGCAACAGCCCCAGCATTTT.